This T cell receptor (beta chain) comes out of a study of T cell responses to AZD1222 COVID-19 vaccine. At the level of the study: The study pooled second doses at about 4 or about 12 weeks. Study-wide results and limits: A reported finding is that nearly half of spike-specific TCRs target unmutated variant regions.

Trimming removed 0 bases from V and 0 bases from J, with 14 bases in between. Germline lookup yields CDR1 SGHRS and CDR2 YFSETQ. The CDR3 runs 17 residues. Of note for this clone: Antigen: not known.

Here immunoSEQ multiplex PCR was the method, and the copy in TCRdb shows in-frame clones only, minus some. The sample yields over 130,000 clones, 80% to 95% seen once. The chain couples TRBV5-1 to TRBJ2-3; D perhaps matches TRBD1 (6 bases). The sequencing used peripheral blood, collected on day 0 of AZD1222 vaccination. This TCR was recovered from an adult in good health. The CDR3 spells CASSLAGTISSTDTQYF. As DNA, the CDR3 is TGCGCCAGCAGCTTGGCCGGGACAATAAGTAGCACAGATACGCAGTATTTT. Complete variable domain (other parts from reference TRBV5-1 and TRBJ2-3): KAGVTQTPRYLIKTRGQQVTLSCSPISGHRSVSWYQQTPGQGLQFLFEYFSETQRNKGNFPGRFSGRQFSNSRSEMNVSTLELGDSALYLCASSLAGTISSTDTQYFGPGTRLTVL.